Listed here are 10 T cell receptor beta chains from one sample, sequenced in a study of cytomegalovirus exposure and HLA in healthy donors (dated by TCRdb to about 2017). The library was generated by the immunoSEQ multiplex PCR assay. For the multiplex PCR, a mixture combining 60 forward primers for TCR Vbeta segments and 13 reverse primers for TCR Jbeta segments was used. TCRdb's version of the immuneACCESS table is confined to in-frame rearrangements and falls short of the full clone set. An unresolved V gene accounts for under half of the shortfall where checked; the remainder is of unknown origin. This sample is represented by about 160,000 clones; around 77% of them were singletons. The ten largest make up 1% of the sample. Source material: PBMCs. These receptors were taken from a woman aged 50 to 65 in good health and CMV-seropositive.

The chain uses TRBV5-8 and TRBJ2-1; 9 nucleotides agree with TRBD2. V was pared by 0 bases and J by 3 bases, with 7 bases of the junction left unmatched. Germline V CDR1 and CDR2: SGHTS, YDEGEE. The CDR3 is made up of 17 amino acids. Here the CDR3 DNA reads TGTGCCAGCAGCTTGGCCTTGCTAGCGGGAAACTACAATGAGCAGTTCTTC. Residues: CASSLALLAGNYNEQFF.

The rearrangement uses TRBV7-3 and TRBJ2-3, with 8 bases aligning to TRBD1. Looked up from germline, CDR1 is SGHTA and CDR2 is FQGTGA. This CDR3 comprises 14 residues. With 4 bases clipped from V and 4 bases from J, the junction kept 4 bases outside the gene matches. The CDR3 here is CASSSGQDPDTQYF. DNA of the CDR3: TGTGCCAGCAGCTCGGGACAGGACCCAGATACGCAGTATTTT.

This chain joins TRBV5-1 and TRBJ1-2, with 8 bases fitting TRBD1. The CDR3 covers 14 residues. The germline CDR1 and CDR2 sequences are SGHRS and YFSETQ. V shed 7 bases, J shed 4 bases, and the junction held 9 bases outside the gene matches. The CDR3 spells CASGETGAPYGYTF. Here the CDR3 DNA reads TGCGCCAGCGGGGAGACAGGGGCCCCCTATGGCTACACCTTC.

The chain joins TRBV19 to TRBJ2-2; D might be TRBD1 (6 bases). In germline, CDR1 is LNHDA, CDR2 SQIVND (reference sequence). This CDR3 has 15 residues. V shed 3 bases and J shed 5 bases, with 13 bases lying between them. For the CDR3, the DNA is TGTGCCAGTAGTATGGGGACACTTAGGACCGGGGAGCTGTTTTTT. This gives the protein CASSMGTLRTGELFF.

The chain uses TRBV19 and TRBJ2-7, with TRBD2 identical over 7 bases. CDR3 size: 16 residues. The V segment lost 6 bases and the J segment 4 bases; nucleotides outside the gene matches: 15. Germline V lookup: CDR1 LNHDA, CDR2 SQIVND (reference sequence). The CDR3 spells CASSQKGGPVTYEQYF. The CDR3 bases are TGTGCCAGTAGCCAAAAGGGAGGGCCGGTTACTTACGAGCAGTACTTC.

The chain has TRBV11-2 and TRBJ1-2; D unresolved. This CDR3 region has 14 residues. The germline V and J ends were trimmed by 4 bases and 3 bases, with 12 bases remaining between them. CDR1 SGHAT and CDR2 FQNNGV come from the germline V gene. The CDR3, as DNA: TGTGCCAGCAGCTCCGCCCGGGGTGACTATGGCTACACCTTC. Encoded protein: CASSSARGDYGYTF.

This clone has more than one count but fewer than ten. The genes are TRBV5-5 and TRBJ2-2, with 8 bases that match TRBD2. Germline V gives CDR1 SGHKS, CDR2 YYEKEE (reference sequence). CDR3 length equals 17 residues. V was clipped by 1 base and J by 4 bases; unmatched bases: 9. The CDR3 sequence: CASSLWREVQSTGELFF. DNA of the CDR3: TGTGCCAGCAGCTTGTGGCGGGAGGTACAGTCCACCGGGGAGCTGTTTTTT.

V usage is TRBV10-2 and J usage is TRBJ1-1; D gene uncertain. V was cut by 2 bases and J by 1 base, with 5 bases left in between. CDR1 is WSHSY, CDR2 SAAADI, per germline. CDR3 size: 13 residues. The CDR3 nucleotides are TGCGCCAGCAGTGAGGCAGAGAACACTGAAGCTTTCTTT. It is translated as CASSEAENTEAFF.

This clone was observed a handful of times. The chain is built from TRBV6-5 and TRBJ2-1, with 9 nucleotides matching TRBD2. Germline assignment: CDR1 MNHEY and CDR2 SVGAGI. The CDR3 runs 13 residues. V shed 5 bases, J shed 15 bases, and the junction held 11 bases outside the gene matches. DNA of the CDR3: TGTGCCAGCAGTCCCCTCCCCCTAGCGGGGTGGTTCTTC. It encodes CASSPLPLAGWFF.

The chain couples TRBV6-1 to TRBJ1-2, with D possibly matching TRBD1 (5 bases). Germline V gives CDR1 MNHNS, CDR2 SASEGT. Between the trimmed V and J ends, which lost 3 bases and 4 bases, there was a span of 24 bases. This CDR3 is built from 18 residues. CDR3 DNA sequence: TGTGCCAGCAGTGACGGGCAGGGCAGATACGCCCCCAGCTATGGCTACACCTTC. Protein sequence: CASSDGQGRYAPSYGYTF.